A single sample is the source of the 7 T cell receptor beta chains below, sequenced in a study of T-cell memory formation after mild COVID-19. MiXCR, run by TCRdb on the 5' RACE reads, gives a single entry per CDR3 protein. This sample carries 400,000 to 500,000 distinct CDR3 sequences, about a sixth of them seen once, and the ten largest clones take 20% to 25%. Sequenced input: PBMCs or a T cell subset sorted from them (not recorded which). The receptors originated from a man between 18 and 29 years old who had mild COVID-19 (a few samples of this study predate the infection). Cell type and time point are not known.

The J gene is TRBJ1-1, the V gene TRBV5-6; 11 bases align to TRBD1. The germline CDR1 and CDR2 sequences are SGHDT and YYEEEE. CDR3 length equals 18 residues. V lost 3 bases and J lost 3; bases outside the gene matches: 13. As DNA, the CDR3 is TGTGCCAGCAGCTCCCGGACAGGGGGCGTATCTAGGGACACTGAAGCTTTCTTT. Protein product: CASSSRTGGVSRDTEAFF.

The chain combines TRBV9 with TRBJ2-1; weak D call: TRBD1 (6 bases). Germline loops: CDR1 SGDLS, CDR2 YYNGEE. V lost 0 bases to trimming and J lost 2 bases, with 9 bases between them. The CDR3 has 15 residues. CDR3 in amino acids: CASSVVTGPYNEQFF. In nucleotides, the CDR3 is TGTGCCAGCAGCGTAGTCACAGGGCCCTACAATGAGCAGTTCTTC.

The J gene is TRBJ2-3, the V gene TRBV7-2, with a weak D call TRBD1 (7 bases). Germline CDR1 is SGHTA and CDR2 is FQGNSA. The CDR3 extends over 15 amino acids. V lost 8 bases to trimming and J lost 4 bases, with 19 bases between them. The CDR3 protein is CASGPGGTAADTQYF. CDR3 bases: TGTGCCAGCGGCCCTGGAGGGACAGCGGCAGATACGCAGTATTTT.

This clonotype occurred a few times. The chain has TRBV3-1 and TRBJ2-5, with 8 bases aligning to TRBD2. Germline V gene data show CDR1 as LGHDT and CDR2 as YNNKEL (reference sequence). V trimming: 1 base; J trimming: 3 bases; junction bases outside the gene matches: 4. This CDR3 region has 15 residues. CDR3 residues: CASSQVGREEETQYF. The CDR3 nucleotides read TGTGCCAGCAGCCAAGTGGGGCGGGAGGAAGAGACCCAGTACTTC.

The sample holds a few counts of this clonotype. This chain joins TRBV7-2 and TRBJ1-1, with D perhaps TRBD1 (6 bases). Germline assignment: CDR1 SGHTA and CDR2 FQGNSA. V shed 8 bases and J shed 0 bases, with 19 bases lying between them. The length of the CDR3 is 16 residues. DNA of the CDR3: TGTGCCAGCCCTCGGGGCGAGGGGGTCATGAACACTGAAGCTTTCTTT. Its translation: CASPRGEGVMNTEAFF.

This chain joins TRBV20-1 and TRBJ2-7, with 7 bases matching TRBD1. CDR1 DFQATT and CDR2 SNEGSKA come from the germline V gene (reference sequence). The CDR3 length is 14 residues. V lost 5 bases and J lost 2; bases outside the gene matches: 9. The CDR3 DNA reads as TGCAGTGCTGTCTGGACAGGTGATACCTACGAGCAGTACTTC. This sequence encodes CSAVWTGDTYEQYF.

The chain's CDR3 is CASSANQGGPPYDSYNEQFF. The CDR3 DNA reads TGTGCCAGCAGCGCCAACCAGGGGGGCCCCCCGTATGACTCCTACAATGAGCAGTTCTTC. This chain uses TRBV9 with TRBJ2-1, with a possible D match to TRBD1 (7 bases). In germline, CDR1 is SGDLS, CDR2 YYNGEE. This CDR3 is 20 amino acids long. Trimming cost V 3 bases and J 0 bases, with 25 bases left between them.